Sequencing of this T cell receptor (beta chain) was carried out in a study of blood T cell repertoires in COVID-19. Background on the study: Samples came from the United States, Italy and Spain, spanning acute and convalescent COVID-19.

Germline values: CDR1 LNHDA, CDR2 SQIVND (reference sequence). This CDR3 has 15 amino acids. The ends lost 3 bases at V and 3 bases at J; junction bases unmatched: 4. Under the authors' procedure: Scientists estimated how many nucleated cells there were by amplifying reference gene primers. Generated by immunoSEQ multiplex PCR, the TCRdb table keeps only in-frame clones and is missing some. Clone size and V and J calls were adopted from that table, with D and trimming inferred from the DNA. This table has 150,000 to 200,000 clones, around 83% appearing once. The rearrangement links TRBV19 to TRBJ2-1; 8 bases are shared with TRBD2. Sequencing was carried out using peripheral blood. This TCR derives from a woman in her 70s with COVID-19, enrolled during active disease. CDR3 sequence (DNA): TGTGCCAGTAGTATCAGCGGGAGTAGCTACAATGAGCAGTTCTTC. This translates into CASSISGSSYNEQFF.